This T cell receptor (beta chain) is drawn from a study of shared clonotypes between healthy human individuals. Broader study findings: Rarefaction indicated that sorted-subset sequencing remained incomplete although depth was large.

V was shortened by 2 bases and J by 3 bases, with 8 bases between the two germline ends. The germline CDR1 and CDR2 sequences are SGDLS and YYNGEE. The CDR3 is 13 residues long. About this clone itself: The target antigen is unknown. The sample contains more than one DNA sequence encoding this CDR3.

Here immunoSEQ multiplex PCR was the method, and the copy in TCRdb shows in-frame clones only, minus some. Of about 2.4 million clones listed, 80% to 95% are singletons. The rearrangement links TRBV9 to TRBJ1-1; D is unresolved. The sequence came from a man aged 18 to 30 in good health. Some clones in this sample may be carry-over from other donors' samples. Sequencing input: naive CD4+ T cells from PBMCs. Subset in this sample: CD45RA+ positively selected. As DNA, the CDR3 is TGTGCCAGCAGCGTCCTCGGGGACACTGAAGCTTTCTTT. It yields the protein CASSVLGDTEAFF.